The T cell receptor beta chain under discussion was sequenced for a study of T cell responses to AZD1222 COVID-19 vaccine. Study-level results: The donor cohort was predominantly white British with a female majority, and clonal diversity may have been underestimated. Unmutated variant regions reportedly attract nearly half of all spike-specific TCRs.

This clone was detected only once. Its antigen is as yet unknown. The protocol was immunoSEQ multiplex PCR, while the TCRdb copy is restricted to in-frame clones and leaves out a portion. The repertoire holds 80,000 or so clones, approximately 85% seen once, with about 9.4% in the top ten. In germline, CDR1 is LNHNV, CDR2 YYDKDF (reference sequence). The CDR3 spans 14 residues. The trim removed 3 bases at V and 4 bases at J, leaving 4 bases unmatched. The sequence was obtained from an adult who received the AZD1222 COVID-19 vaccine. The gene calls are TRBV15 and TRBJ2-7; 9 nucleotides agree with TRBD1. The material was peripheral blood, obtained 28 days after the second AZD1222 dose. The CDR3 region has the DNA TGTGCCACCAGCAGCGGGACAGGGCGTTACGAGCAGTACTTC. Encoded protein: CATSSGTGRYEQYF.